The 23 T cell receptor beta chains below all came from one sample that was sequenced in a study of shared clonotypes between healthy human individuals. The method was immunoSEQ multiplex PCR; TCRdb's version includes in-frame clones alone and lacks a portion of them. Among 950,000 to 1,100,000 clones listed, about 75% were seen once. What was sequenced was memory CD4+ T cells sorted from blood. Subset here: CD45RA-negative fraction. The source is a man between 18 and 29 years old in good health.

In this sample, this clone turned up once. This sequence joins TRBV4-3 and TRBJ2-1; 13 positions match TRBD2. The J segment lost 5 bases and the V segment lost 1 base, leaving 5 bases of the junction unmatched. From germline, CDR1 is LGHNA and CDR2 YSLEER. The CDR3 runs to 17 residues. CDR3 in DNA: TGCGCCAGCAGCCAAGCTGCGGGACTAGCGGGACACAATGAGCAGTTCTTC. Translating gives CASSQAAGLAGHNEQFF.

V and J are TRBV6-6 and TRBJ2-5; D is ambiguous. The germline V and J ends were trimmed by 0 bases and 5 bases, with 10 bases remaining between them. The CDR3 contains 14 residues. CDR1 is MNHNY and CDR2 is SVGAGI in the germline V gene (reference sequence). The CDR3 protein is CASSYSGLYETQYF. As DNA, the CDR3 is TGTGCCAGCAGTTACTCTGGGCTGTATGAGACCCAGTACTTC.

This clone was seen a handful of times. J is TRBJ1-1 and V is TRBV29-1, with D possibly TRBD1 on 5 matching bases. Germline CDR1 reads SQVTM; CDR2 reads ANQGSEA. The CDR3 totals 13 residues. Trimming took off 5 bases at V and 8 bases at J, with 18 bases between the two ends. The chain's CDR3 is CSVSELGGTEAFF. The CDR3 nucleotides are TGCAGCGTTTCAGAATTAGGCGGGACCGAAGCTTTCTTT.

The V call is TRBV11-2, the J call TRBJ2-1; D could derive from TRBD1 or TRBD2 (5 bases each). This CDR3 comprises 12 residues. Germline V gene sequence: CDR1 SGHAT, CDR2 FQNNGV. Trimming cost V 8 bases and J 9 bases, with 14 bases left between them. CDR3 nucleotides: TGTGCCAGCGGGGACGACTGGGGTGAGCAGTTCTTC. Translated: CASGDDWGEQFF. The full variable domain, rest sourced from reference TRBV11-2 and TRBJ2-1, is EAGVAQSPRYKIIEKRQSVAFWCNPISGHATLYWYQQILGQGPKLLIQFQNNGVVDDSQLPKDRFSAERLKGVDSTLKIQPAKLEDSAVYLCASGDDWGEQFFGPGTRLTVL.

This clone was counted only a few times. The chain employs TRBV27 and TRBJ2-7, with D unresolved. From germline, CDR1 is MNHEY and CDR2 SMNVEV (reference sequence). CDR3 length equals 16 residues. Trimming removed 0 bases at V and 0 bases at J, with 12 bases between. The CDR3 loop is CASSLSYGPSSYEQYF. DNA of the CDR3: TGTGCCAGCAGTTTATCATATGGACCGAGCTCCTACGAGCAGTACTTC.

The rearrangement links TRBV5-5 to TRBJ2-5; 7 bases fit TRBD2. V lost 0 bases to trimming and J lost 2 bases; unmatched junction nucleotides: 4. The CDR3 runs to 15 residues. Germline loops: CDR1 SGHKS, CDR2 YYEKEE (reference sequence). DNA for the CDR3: TGTGCCAGCAGCTTGGCCGCGCGGGAGCAAGAGACCCAGTACTTC. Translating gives CASSLAAREQETQYF.

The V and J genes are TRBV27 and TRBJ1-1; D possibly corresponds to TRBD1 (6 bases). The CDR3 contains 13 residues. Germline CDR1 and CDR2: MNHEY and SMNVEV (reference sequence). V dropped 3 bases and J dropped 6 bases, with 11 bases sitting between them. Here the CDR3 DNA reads TGTGCCAGCAGTTTCGCGGGGGCTCCTGAAGCTTTCTTT. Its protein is CASSFAGAPEAFF.

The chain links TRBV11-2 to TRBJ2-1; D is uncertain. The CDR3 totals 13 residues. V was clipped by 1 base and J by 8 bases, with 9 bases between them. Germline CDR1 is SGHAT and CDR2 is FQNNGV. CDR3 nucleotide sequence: TGTGCCAGCAGCTTAGGTAAAGGGTATGAGCAGTTCTTC. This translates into CASSLGKGYEQFF.

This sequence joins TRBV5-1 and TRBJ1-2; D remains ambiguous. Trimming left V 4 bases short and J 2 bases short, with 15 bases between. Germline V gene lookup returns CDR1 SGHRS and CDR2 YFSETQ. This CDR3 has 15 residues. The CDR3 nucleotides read TGCGCCAGCAGCGCGCTGGGAGACTCGAACTATGGCTACACCTTC. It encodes CASSALGDSNYGYTF.

In DNA, the CDR3 is TGTGCCAGCAGCGTGGGACAGGGGGCTGGTCAGCCCCAGCATTTT. Translating it yields CASSVGQGAGQPQHF. The genes are TRBV6-1 and TRBJ1-5, with TRBD1 identical over 12 bases. There are 15 residues in the CDR3. The germline V gene encodes CDR1 MNHNS and CDR2 SASEGT. After removal of 6 bases from V and 6 bases from J, the junction contained 6 bases not matched to a gene.

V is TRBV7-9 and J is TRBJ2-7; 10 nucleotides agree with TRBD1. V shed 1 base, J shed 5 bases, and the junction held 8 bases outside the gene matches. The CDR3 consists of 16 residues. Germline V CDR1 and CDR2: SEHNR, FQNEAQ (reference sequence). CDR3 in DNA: TGTGCCAGCAGCTTAGGACGACAGGGGGCAGGAGACGAGCAGTACTTC. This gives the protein CASSLGRQGAGDEQYF.

CDR3 in amino acids: CASTSKQGVGHEQYF. The CDR3 coding sequence is TGTGCCAGCACCTCTAAACAGGGCGTCGGGCACGAGCAGTACTTC. The chain links TRBV21-1 to TRBJ2-7; TRBD1, the table's D call, was not compared with the DNA. TRBV21-1 is a known pseudogene. This CDR3 is 15 amino acids long.

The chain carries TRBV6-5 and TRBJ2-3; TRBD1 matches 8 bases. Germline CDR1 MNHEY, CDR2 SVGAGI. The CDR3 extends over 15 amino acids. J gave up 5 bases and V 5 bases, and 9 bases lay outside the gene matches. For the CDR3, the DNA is TGTGCCAGCAGTCCGACAGGGGACCCACGAGATACGCAGTATTTT. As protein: CASSPTGDPRDTQYF.

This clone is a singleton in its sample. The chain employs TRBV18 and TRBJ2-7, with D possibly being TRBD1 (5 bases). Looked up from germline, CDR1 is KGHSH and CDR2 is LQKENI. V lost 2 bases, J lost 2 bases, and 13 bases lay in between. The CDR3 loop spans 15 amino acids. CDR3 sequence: CASSPSWGTTYEQYF. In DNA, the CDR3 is TGTGCCAGCTCACCATCCTGGGGCACTACCTACGAGCAGTACTTC.

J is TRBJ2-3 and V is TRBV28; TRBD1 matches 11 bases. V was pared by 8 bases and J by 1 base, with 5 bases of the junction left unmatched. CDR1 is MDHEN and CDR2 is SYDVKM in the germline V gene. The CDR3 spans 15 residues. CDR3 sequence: CASRGQGAGTDTQYF. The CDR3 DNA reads TGTGCCAGCCGAGGACAGGGGGCTGGCACAGATACGCAGTATTTT.

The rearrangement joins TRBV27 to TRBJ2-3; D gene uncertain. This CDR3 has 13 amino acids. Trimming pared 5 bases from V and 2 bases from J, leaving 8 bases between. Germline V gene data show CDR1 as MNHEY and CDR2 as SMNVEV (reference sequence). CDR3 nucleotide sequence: TGTGCCAGCAGTCCCGTTTACACAGATACGCAGTATTTT. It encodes CASSPVYTDTQYF.

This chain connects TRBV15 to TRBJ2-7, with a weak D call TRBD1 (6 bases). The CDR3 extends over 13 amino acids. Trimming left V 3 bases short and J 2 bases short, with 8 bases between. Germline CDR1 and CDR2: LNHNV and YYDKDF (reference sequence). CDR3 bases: TGTGCCACCAGCAGGGGACACCCCTACGAGCAGTACTTC. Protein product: CATSRGHPYEQYF.

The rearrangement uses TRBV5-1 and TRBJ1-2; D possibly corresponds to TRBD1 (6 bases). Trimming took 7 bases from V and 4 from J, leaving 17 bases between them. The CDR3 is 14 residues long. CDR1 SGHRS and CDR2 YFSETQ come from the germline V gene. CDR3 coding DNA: TGCGCCAGCGGATCCGACACAGGGTCCTATGGCTACACCTTC. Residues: CASGSDTGSYGYTF.

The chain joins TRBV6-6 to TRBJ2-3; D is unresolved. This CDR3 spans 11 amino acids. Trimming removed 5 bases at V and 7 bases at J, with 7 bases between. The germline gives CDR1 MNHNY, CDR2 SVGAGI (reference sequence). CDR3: CASSQLNTQYF. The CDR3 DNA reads TGTGCCAGCAGTCAGCTCAATACGCAGTATTTT.

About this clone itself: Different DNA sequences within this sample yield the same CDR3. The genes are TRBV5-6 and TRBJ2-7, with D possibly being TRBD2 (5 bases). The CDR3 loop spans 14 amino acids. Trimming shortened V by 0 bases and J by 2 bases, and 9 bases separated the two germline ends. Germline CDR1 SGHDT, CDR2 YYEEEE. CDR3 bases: TGTGCCAGCAGCTTGGGGACGGGGACCTACGAGCAGTACTTC. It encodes CASSLGTGTYEQYF.

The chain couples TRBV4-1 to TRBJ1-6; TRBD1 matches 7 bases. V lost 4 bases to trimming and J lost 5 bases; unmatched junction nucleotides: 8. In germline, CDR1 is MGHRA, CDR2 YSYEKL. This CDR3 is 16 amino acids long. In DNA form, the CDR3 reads TGCGCCAGCAGCCTTCTTCCGGGACAGAATAATTCACCCCTCCACTTT. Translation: CASSLLPGQNNSPLHF.

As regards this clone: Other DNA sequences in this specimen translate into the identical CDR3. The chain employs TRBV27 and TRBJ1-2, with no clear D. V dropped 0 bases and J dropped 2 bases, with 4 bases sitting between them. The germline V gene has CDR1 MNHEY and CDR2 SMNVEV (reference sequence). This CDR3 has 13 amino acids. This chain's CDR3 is CASSLSGNYGYTF. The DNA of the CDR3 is TGTGCCAGCAGTTTATCAGGGAACTATGGCTACACCTTC.

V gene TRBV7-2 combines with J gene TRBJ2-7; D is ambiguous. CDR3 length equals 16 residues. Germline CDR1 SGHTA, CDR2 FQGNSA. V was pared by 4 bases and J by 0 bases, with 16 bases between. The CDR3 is CASSSQNSGYSYEQYF. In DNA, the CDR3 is TGTGCCAGCAGCTCGCAGAATTCAGGCTACTCCTACGAGCAGTACTTC. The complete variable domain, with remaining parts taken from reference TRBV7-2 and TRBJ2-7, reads GAGVSQSPSNKVTEKGKDVELRCDPISGHTALYWYRQSLGQGLEFLIYFQGNSAPDKSGLPSDRFSAERTGGSVSTLTIQRTQQEDSAVYLCASSSQNSGYSYEQYFGPGTRLTVT.